This T cell receptor beta chain was sequenced for a study of shared clonotypes between healthy human individuals. Healthy adults negative for HIV, lacking recent acute infections or vaccinations, served as donors. Some clones are missing from TCRdb's copy, which holds only in-frame ones; the method was immunoSEQ multiplex PCR. The top ten clones hold roughly 1.2% of a sample with about 1.4 million clones, roughly 97% of them seen once. The CDR3 has 11 residues. The clonotype was recovered from a man aged 25 to 45 in good health. The genes are TRBV1 and TRBJ2-4. TRBV1 is classified as a pseudogene. Specimen: naive CD4+ T cells sorted from blood. Documented subset: CD45RA+ positively selected. The CDR3 sequence is CTSSQPGRDIF. In nucleotides, the CDR3 is TGCACCAGCAGCCAACCGGGACGAGACATTTTC.